This is a list of T cell receptor beta chains from one sample in a study of blood T cell repertoires in COVID-19. The assay was immunoSEQ multiplex PCR, and TCRdb's table has in-frame clones only and misses some. This sample yields fewer than 250,000 clones, of which roughly 85% are seen a single time; about 2.5% belongs to the top ten. The sequencing sample was made of peripheral blood. These receptors were collected from a woman between 65 and 79 years old with active or convalescent COVID-19. Each CDR3 is given with its conserved first and last residue. Each record gives: clone size, CDR3 length, V gene, J gene, CDR3 protein. Size is stated for part of the rows, as once, few or many counts, or as a class when the clone is expanded.

clone size: once
CDR3 length: 14
V gene: TRBV7-2
J gene: TRBJ1-1
CDR3 protein: CASSFNRRDTEAFF

clone size: NA
CDR3 length: 16
V gene: TRBV25-1
J gene: TRBJ2-7
CDR3 protein: CASSASSGTGADEQYF

clone size: NA
CDR3 length: 20
V gene: TRBV19
J gene: TRBJ2-6
CDR3 protein: CASSTRRWTSDPSGANVLTF

clone size: NA
CDR3 length: 22
V gene: TRBV4-2
J gene: TRBJ2-5
CDR3 protein: CASSQEGFGGLASSRLGETQYF

clone size: NA
CDR3 length: 13
V gene: TRBV7-7
J gene: TRBJ2-5
CDR3 protein: CASTQGVSGTQYF

clone size: NA
CDR3 length: 15
V gene: TRBV19
J gene: TRBJ2-3
CDR3 protein: CASSFQGTTTDTQYF

clone size: NA
CDR3 length: 14
V gene: TRBV7-9
J gene: TRBJ1-5
CDR3 protein: CASSSDFDGPPQHF

clone size: NA
CDR3 length: 15
V gene: TRBV15
J gene: TRBJ1-1
CDR3 protein: CATSRDLEGGTEAFF

clone size: NA
CDR3 length: 15
V gene: TRBV7-2
J gene: TRBJ2-7
CDR3 protein: CASSPRVGGSYEQYF

clone size: NA
CDR3 length: 16
V gene: TRBV5-1
J gene: TRBJ2-3
CDR3 protein: CASSLAPVPSTDTQYF

clone size: NA
CDR3 length: 15
V gene: TRBV7-3
J gene: TRBJ1-6
CDR3 protein: CASSLTGTGESPLHF

clone size: once
CDR3 length: 14
V gene: TRBV3-1/TRBV3-2
J gene: TRBJ2-7
CDR3 protein: CASSQSGPLGEQYF

clone size: NA
CDR3 length: 16
V gene: TRBV5-1
J gene: TRBJ2-7
CDR3 protein: CASSLPLAGGSYEQYF

clone size: NA
CDR3 length: 15
V gene: TRBV9
J gene: TRBJ1-5
CDR3 protein: CASSVGGNSNQPQHF

clone size: NA
CDR3 length: 16
V gene: TRBV4-2
J gene: TRBJ1-2
CDR3 protein: CASSHYDRGSNYGYTF

clone size: NA
CDR3 length: 16
V gene: TRBV25-1
J gene: TRBJ2-2
CDR3 protein: CASSEPMGPQPGELFF

clone size: few
CDR3 length: 13
V gene: TRBV11-3
J gene: TRBJ2-3
CDR3 protein: CASSFQATDTQYF

clone size: once
CDR3 length: 14
V gene: TRBV6-2/TRBV6-3
J gene: TRBJ1-1
CDR3 protein: CASSPLQSDRVAFF

clone size: NA
CDR3 length: 15
V gene: TRBV5-1
J gene: TRBJ2-7
CDR3 protein: CASSLEVAGGYEQYF

clone size: NA
CDR3 length: 14
V gene: TRBV5-1
J gene: TRBJ2-2
CDR3 protein: CATRGRGDTGELFF

clone size: NA
CDR3 length: 16
V gene: TRBV7-6
J gene: TRBJ1-4
CDR3 protein: CASSPFPTATNEKLFF

clone size: NA
CDR3 length: 13
V gene: TRBV30
J gene: TRBJ1-5
CDR3 protein: CAWSLNRDQPQHF

clone size: NA
CDR3 length: 14
V gene: TRBV19
J gene: TRBJ1-2
CDR3 protein: CASSIVGDLYGYTF

clone size: NA
CDR3 length: 16
V gene: TRBV3-1/TRBV3-2
J gene: TRBJ1-2
CDR3 protein: CASSQRVGRGLGGYTF

clone size: NA
CDR3 length: 13
V gene: TRBV29-1
J gene: TRBJ2-7
CDR3 protein: CSVVAGGKGEQYF

clone size: NA
CDR3 length: 14
V gene: TRBV6-5
J gene: TRBJ1-1
CDR3 protein: CASSSAGGSTEAFF

clone size: NA
CDR3 length: 14
V gene: TRBV7-2
J gene: TRBJ2-1
CDR3 protein: CASSSRTSGSEQFF

clone size: NA
CDR3 length: 13
V gene: TRBV30
J gene: TRBJ1-2
CDR3 protein: CAWSVNRGLGYTF

clone size: NA
CDR3 length: 12
V gene: TRBV2
J gene: TRBJ2-7
CDR3 protein: CASRTDFYEQYF

clone size: NA
CDR3 length: 13
V gene: TRBV28
J gene: TRBJ1-2
CDR3 protein: CASSLSGVYGYTF

clone size: NA
CDR3 length: 16
V gene: TRBV6-5
J gene: TRBJ2-2
CDR3 protein: CASSYSAVLRTGELFF

clone size: NA
CDR3 length: 14
V gene: TRBV5-5
J gene: TRBJ1-2
CDR3 protein: CASSLGQGSYGYTF

clone size: NA
CDR3 length: 16
V gene: TRBV28
J gene: TRBJ1-2
CDR3 protein: CASSPGLGQANYGYTF

clone size: NA
CDR3 length: 13
V gene: TRBV5-5
J gene: TRBJ1-4
CDR3 protein: CASSWTGDEKLFF

clone size: NA
CDR3 length: 13
V gene: TRBV12-3/TRBV12-4
J gene: TRBJ2-5
CDR3 protein: CASRATFQETQYF

clone size: NA
CDR3 length: 14
V gene: TRBV29-1
J gene: TRBJ1-4
CDR3 protein: CSVTQGLSNEKLFF

clone size: NA
CDR3 length: 14
V gene: TRBV6-2/TRBV6-3
J gene: TRBJ1-1
CDR3 protein: CASSYLQGETEAFF

clone size: NA
CDR3 length: 15
V gene: TRBV18
J gene: TRBJ2-7
CDR3 protein: CASSLSGTSGSGQYF

clone size: NA
CDR3 length: 16
V gene: TRBV7-3
J gene: TRBJ1-5
CDR3 protein: CASSLKGTDPNQPQHF

clone size: NA
CDR3 length: 13
V gene: TRBV9
J gene: TRBJ2-2
CDR3 protein: CASRSTGVGELFF

clone size: NA
CDR3 length: 14
V gene: TRBV5-1
J gene: TRBJ1-2
CDR3 protein: CASSLGQGPLLYTF

clone size: NA
CDR3 length: 19
V gene: TRBV20-1
J gene: TRBJ2-3
CDR3 protein: CSASPVTTAGALSTDTQYF

clone size: NA
CDR3 length: 15
V gene: TRBV4-3
J gene: TRBJ1-6
CDR3 protein: CASSHLQGEVSPLHF

clone size: NA
CDR3 length: 14
V gene: TRBV3-1/TRBV3-2
J gene: TRBJ2-5
CDR3 protein: CASSQGANQETQYF

clone size: NA
CDR3 length: 14
V gene: TRBV19
J gene: TRBJ2-1
CDR3 protein: CASSVAGGQNEQFF

clone size: NA
CDR3 length: 16
V gene: TRBV7-2
J gene: TRBJ1-2
CDR3 protein: CASSLAGRGQYYGYTF

clone size: NA
CDR3 length: 16
V gene: TRBV7-2
J gene: TRBJ2-1
CDR3 protein: CASSLAPLAGVHEQFF

clone size: NA
CDR3 length: 16
V gene: TRBV18
J gene: TRBJ2-1
CDR3 protein: CASSPQRDINYNEQFF

clone size: NA
CDR3 length: 14
V gene: TRBV28
J gene: TRBJ1-5
CDR3 protein: CASSLGGTNQPQHF

clone size: once
CDR3 length: 15
V gene: TRBV7-7
J gene: TRBJ2-1
CDR3 protein: CASSLGQGAYNEQFF

clone size: NA
CDR3 length: 14
V gene: TRBV30
J gene: TRBJ2-3
CDR3 protein: CAWSLNSVRHIKYF

clone size: NA
CDR3 length: 12
V gene: TRBV5-4
J gene: TRBJ1-3
CDR3 protein: CASSRYGQNIYF

clone size: NA
CDR3 length: 14
V gene: TRBV19
J gene: TRBJ1-5
CDR3 protein: CASSFRDRGQPQHF

clone size: once
CDR3 length: 11
V gene: TRBV19
J gene: TRBJ2-5
CDR3 protein: CASSIAETQYF

clone size: NA
CDR3 length: 19
V gene: TRBV3-1/TRBV3-2
J gene: TRBJ2-3
CDR3 protein: CASIGDRVATSQEEDTQYF

clone size: NA
CDR3 length: 15
V gene: TRBV5-1
J gene: TRBJ1-1
CDR3 protein: CASSSGSTMNTEAFF

clone size: NA
CDR3 length: 14
V gene: TRBV3-1/TRBV3-2
J gene: TRBJ2-7
CDR3 protein: CASSQTSGSYEQYF

clone size: NA
CDR3 length: 15
V gene: TRBV5-4
J gene: TRBJ2-7
CDR3 protein: CASSLYTGGTYEQYF

clone size: NA
CDR3 length: 16
V gene: TRBV28
J gene: TRBJ2-5
CDR3 protein: CASSSTTSPVLVTQYF

clone size: NA
CDR3 length: 16
V gene: TRBV19
J gene: TRBJ2-1
CDR3 protein: CATSVMGTSGHNEQFF